This T cell receptor beta chain was recovered during a study of T-cell memory formation after mild COVID-19. Overall study context: The two donors had largely donor-specific TCR clusters.

TCRdb re-called the 5' RACE reads with MiXCR, one entry per CDR3 protein. This table holds some 130,000 distinct CDR3 sequences, about 15% found once. The germline CDR1 and CDR2 sequences are GTSNPN and SVGIG (reference sequence). The V end was cut by 5 bases, the J end by 5 bases, with 21 bases between. CDR3 length equals 15 residues. The specimen sequenced was PBMCs or a T cell subset sorted from them (not recorded which). The sequence was obtained from an adult woman who had mild COVID-19 (a few samples of this study predate the infection). Cell type and time point are not known. The chain uses TRBV30 and TRBJ2-5; weak D call: TRBD2 (5 bases). The CDR3 loop reads CAWGLGGSGLETQYF. CDR3 sequence (DNA): TGTGCCTGGGGGCTTGGAGGCTCGGGCCTGGAGACCCAGTACTTC.